This TCR beta chain was captured by sequencing in a study of blood T cell repertoires in COVID-19. Study as a whole: T cells, B-cell-depleted T cells, or PBMCs provided the cDNA or gDNA that served as material.

This clone was recorded only once. Clones were read by immunoSEQ multiplex PCR, and TCRdb kept only the in-frame ones, dropping some. Of around 270,000 clones in the sample, approximately 86% are singletons; the top ten hold around a tenth. Germline CDR1 reads SGHTA; CDR2 reads FQGNSA. Trimming took off 4 bases at V and 0 bases at J, with 13 bases between the two ends. This CDR3 region has 15 residues. V is TRBV7-2 and J is TRBJ2-7; D perhaps matches TRBD1 (5 bases). The clonotype was recovered from a man between 40 and 49 years old who had recovered from COVID-19. Specimen: peripheral blood. In nucleotides, the CDR3 is TGTGCCAGCAGCTATACAGGTTGGAGCTCCTACGAGCAGTACTTC. Residues: CASSYTGWSSYEQYF.